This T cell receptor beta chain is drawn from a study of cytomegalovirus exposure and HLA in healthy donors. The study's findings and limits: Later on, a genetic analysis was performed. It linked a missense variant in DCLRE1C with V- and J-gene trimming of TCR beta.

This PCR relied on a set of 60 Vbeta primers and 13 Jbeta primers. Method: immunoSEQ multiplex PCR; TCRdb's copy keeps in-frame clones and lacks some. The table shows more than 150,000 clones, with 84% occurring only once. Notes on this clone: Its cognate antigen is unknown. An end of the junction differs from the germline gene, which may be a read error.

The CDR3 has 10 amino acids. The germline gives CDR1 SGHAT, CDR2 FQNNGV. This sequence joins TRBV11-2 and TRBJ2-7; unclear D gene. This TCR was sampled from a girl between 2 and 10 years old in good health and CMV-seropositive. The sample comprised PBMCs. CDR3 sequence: CASSPLGQAF. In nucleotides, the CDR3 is TGTGCCAGCAGCCCCCTGGGTCAGGCCTTC.